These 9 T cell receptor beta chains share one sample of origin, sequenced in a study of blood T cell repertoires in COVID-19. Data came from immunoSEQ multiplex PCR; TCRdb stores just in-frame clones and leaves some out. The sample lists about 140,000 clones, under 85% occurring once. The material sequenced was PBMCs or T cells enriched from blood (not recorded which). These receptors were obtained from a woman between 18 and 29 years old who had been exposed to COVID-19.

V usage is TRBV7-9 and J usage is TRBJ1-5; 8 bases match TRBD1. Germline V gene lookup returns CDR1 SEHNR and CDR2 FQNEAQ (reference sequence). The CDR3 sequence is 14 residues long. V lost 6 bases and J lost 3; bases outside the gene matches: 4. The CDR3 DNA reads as TGTGCCAGCAGTTTGACAGGGGTCAATCAGCCCCAGCATTTT. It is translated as CASSLTGVNQPQHF.

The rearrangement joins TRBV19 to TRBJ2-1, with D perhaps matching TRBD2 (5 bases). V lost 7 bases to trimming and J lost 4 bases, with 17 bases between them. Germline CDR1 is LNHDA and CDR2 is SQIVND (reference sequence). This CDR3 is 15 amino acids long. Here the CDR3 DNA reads TGTGCCAGTACACAAGGAGGTGGCAGGTACAATGAGCAGTTCTTC. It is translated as CASTQGGGRYNEQFF.

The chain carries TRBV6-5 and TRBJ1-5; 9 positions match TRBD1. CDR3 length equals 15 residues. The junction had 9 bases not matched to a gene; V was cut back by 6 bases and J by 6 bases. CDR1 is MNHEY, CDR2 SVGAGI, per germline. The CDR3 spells CASSSRQGVGQPQHF. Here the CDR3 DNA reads TGTGCCAGCAGCTCACGACAGGGGGTAGGTCAGCCCCAGCATTTT.

CDR3 sequence (DNA): TGTGCCAGCAGCCCCCCGGGGATCTCCTACAATGAGCAGTTCTTC. It encodes CASSPPGISYNEQFF. The J gene is TRBJ2-1, the V gene TRBV5-5; D is perhaps TRBD2 (5 bases). The CDR3 runs 15 residues. Germline-derived CDR1 and CDR2 are SGHKS and YYEKEE (reference sequence). Between the trimmed V and J ends, which lost 4 bases and 0 bases, there was a span of 11 bases.

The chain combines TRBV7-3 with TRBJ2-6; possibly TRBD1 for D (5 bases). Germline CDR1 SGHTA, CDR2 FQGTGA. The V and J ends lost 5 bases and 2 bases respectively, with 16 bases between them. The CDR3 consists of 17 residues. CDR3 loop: CASSPNPTATGANVLTF. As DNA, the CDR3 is TGTGCCAGCAGCCCGAACCCGACAGCAACTGGGGCCAACGTCCTGACTTTC.

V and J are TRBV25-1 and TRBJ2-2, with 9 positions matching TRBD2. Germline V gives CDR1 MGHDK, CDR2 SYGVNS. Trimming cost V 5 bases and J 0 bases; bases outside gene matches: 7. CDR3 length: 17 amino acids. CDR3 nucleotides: TGTGCCAGCAGTACCCGACTAGCGGCCACGAACACCGGGGAGCTGTTTTTT. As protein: CASSTRLAATNTGELFF.

CDR3 residues: CASSRYLSKAFF. The CDR3 DNA reads TGTGCCAGCAGCCGTTATTTGAGTAAAGCTTTCTTT. This rearrangement joins TRBV5-6 to TRBJ1-1; no firm D call. Germline values: CDR1 SGHDT, CDR2 YYEEEE. Trimming left V 4 bases short and J 9 bases short, with 13 bases between. This CDR3 has 12 residues.

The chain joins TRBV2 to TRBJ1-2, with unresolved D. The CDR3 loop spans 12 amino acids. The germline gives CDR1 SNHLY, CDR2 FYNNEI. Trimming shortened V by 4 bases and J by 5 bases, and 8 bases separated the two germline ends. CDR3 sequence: CASSGATYGYTF. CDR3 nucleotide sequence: TGTGCCAGCAGTGGTGCTACTTATGGCTACACCTTC.

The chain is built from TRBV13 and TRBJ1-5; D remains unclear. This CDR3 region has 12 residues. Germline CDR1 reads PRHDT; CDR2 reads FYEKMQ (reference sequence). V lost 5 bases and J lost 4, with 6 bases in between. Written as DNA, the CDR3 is TGTGCCAGCAGCATACAAAATCAGCCCCAGCATTTT. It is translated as CASSIQNQPQHF.